This T cell receptor (beta chain) is drawn from a study of Ad26.COV2.S vaccination and SARS-CoV-2 variants. As to this clone: Its cognate antigen is unknown.

Germline lookup yields CDR1 LGHDT and CDR2 YNNKEL (reference sequence). The CDR3 is made up of 13 amino acids. The V gene lost 2 bases and the J gene lost 6 bases, with 7 bases spanning the gap. Assay used: immunoSEQ multiplex PCR; TCRdb lists only in-frame clones, some missing. Among more than 85,000 clones listed, around 82% were seen once. Study-level points and caveats: Vaccine and placebo recipients had comparable breadth of non-spike TCRs. Analyses of TCR breadth and depth may have underestimated total T cell responses.

The chain combines TRBV3-1 (or the pseudogene TRBV3-2) with TRBJ2-2; D unresolved. The receptor's source is a human donor who had recovered from COVID-19. Sample: peripheral blood, taken after recovery from COVID-19. CDR3 sequence reads: CASSQSDSGELFF. CDR3 coding DNA: TGTGCCAGCAGCCAATCCGACTCCGGGGAGCTGTTTTTT.